What follows are 25 T cell receptor beta chains derived from one specimen sequenced in a study of cytomegalovirus exposure and HLA in healthy donors. PCR involved 60 Vbeta and 13 Jbeta primers. The table came from immunoSEQ multiplex PCR; TCRdb's copy has only in-frame clones and leaves some out. The sample yields tens of thousands of clones, of which the top ten take up 2.5% to 3%. Sequenced: PBMCs. These receptors were collected from a man aged 35 to 55 in good health and CMV-seronegative.

CDR3 protein: CASSQRTGGSLDYGYTF. The CDR3 DNA sequence: TGCGCCAGCAGCCAACGAACAGGGGGCTCCCTTGACTATGGCTACACCTTC. This chain connects TRBV4-1 to TRBJ1-2; 9 bases match TRBD1. Trimming cost V 2 bases and J 3 bases; bases outside gene matches: 10. The CDR3 sequence is 17 residues long. The germline gives CDR1 MGHRA, CDR2 YSYEKL.

The rearrangement links TRBV5-8 to TRBJ2-7, with D possibly matching TRBD2 (6 bases). The V gene's germline CDR1 is SGHTS and CDR2 YDEGEE. The CDR3 consists of 12 residues. V was pared by 8 bases and J by 2 bases, with 11 bases between. The CDR3 protein is CASAWGAYEQYF. DNA for the CDR3: TGTGCCAGTGCTTGGGGGGCCTACGAGCAGTACTTC. Full variable domain (rest looked up from reference TRBV5-8 and TRBJ2-7): EAGVTQSPTHLIKTRGQQATLRCSPISGHTSVYWYQQALGLGLQFLLWYDEGEERNRGNFPPRFSGRQFPNYSSELNVNALELEDSALYLCASAWGAYEQYFGPGTRLTVT.

The chain combines TRBV14 with TRBJ2-1; D is perhaps TRBD2 (7 bases). This CDR3 region has 13 residues. Germline V gene lookup returns CDR1 SGHDN and CDR2 FVKESK. The ends were cut back, 1 base at V and 9 bases at J, with 10 bases in the middle. The CDR3 bases are TGTGCCAGCAGCCAAGCGAGGGGGGGTGAGCAGTTCTTC. It yields the protein CASSQARGGEQFF.

The chain is built from TRBV28 and TRBJ1-1; 8 bases fit TRBD1. Germline V gene lookup returns CDR1 MDHEN and CDR2 SYDVKM. V trimming: 6 bases; J trimming: 8 bases; junction bases outside the gene matches: 5. The CDR3 has 12 amino acids. This CDR3 is CASRRDRREAFF. The CDR3 coding sequence is TGTGCCAGCAGAAGGGACAGGCGAGAAGCTTTCTTT.

The chain is built from TRBV30 and TRBJ1-2; D gene unclear. The CDR3 consists of 12 residues. Germline loops: CDR1 GTSNPN, CDR2 SVGIG (reference sequence). The germline V and J ends were trimmed by 2 bases and 8 bases, with 12 bases remaining between them. In DNA, the CDR3 is TGTGCCTGGAGTATGGCCAAAATGGGCTACACCTTC. This codes for CAWSMAKMGYTF.

The chain joins TRBV4-2 to TRBJ2-7; the D gene is possibly TRBD2 (8 bases). Trimming cost V 0 bases and J 3 bases, with 36 bases left between them. Germline V CDR1 and CDR2: LGHNA, YNFKEQ. The CDR3 has 23 amino acids. This CDR3 reads CASSQDTGGGFLGTTGRFYEQYF. CDR3 sequence (DNA): TGTGCCAGCAGCCAAGATACGGGGGGGGGTTTCCTCGGGACGACAGGGCGCTTCTACGAGCAGTACTTC.

J is TRBJ1-1 and V is TRBV6-1; D not certain. Germline CDR1 MNHNS, CDR2 SASEGT. CDR3 size: 13 residues. The germline V and J ends were trimmed by 6 bases and 7 bases, with 15 bases remaining between them. CDR3 region: CASRSRQENEAFF. CDR3 DNA sequence: TGTGCCAGCAGGAGTCGGCAGGAAAATGAAGCTTTCTTT.

The chain carries TRBV10-1 and TRBJ2-2, with D tentatively TRBD1 (7 bases). Germline V gene sequence: CDR1 WNHNN, CDR2 SYGVQD (reference sequence). This CDR3 is built from 15 residues. Trimming cost V 6 bases and J 5 bases, with 16 bases left between them. CDR3 bases: TGCGCCAGCAGCCAGGGGGGCGTATTGACCGGGGAGCTGTTTTTT. This encodes CASSQGGVLTGELFF.

V is TRBV6-5 and J is TRBJ2-7; D perhaps matches TRBD1 (5 bases). The ends were cut back, 0 bases at V and 6 bases at J, with 12 bases in the middle. CDR1 is MNHEY and CDR2 is SVGAGI in the germline V gene. The length of the CDR3 is 14 residues. Here the CDR3 reads CASSYSTGGAEQYF. The CDR3 region has the DNA TGTGCCAGCAGTTACTCCACAGGCGGAGCCGAGCAGTACTTC.

This CDR3 reads CASSWTGLDSPLHF. CDR3 sequence (DNA): TGCGCCAGCAGCTGGACAGGGTTAGACTCACCCCTCCACTTT. The chain carries TRBV5-1 and TRBJ1-6; 8 bases are shared with TRBD1. The germline gives CDR1 SGHRS, CDR2 YFSETQ. There are 14 residues in the CDR3. V shed 3 bases and J 10 bases; nucleotides not matched to a gene: 6. Using reference TRBV5-1 and TRBJ1-6 for the parts outside the CDR3, the full variable domain is KAGVTQTPRYLIKTRGQQVTLSCSPISGHRSVSWYQQTPGQGLQFLFEYFSETQRNKGNFPGRFSGRQFSNSRSEMNVSTLELGDSALYLCASSWTGLDSPLHFGNGTRLTVT.

The chain couples TRBV2 to TRBJ2-3, with 7 bases matching TRBD2. The V segment lost 7 bases and the J segment 0 bases; nucleotides outside the gene matches: 1. There are 13 residues in the CDR3. From germline, CDR1 is SNHLY and CDR2 FYNNEI. The CDR3 here is CASMRGSTDTQYF. The CDR3 nucleotides are TGTGCCAGCATGCGGGGGAGCACAGATACGCAGTATTTT.

V and J are TRBV28 and TRBJ2-7; TRBD1 might be the D (6 bases). From germline, CDR1 is MDHEN and CDR2 SYDVKM. The CDR3 is made up of 14 amino acids. The V end was cut by 10 bases, the J end by 2 bases, with 18 bases between. The CDR3, as DNA: TGTGCCACTTCAAATCCGGACAGCGCCTACGAGCAGTACTTC. This codes for CATSNPDSAYEQYF.

The rearrangement joins TRBV5-1 to TRBJ2-7; a weak D match, TRBD1 (6 bases). The CDR3 runs to 10 residues. V lost 5 bases, J lost 11 bases, and 11 bases lay in between. From germline, CDR1 is SGHRS and CDR2 YFSETQ. Here the CDR3 reads CASRNRQEYF. The CDR3 DNA reads as TGCGCCAGCAGGAACCGACAGGAGTACTTC.

The chain couples TRBV4-1 to TRBJ2-7, with 9 positions matching TRBD2. The junction had 11 bases not matched to a gene; V was cut back by 2 bases and J by 6 bases. The length of the CDR3 is 16 residues. CDR1 MGHRA and CDR2 YSYEKL come from the germline V gene. The CDR3 loop reads CASSQSPAGGPSEQYF. The CDR3 DNA reads as TGCGCCAGCAGCCAAAGCCCCGCGGGGGGGCCGAGCGAGCAGTACTTC.

The chain is built from TRBV18 and TRBJ2-7; TRBD2 might be the D (5 bases). Trimming removed 0 bases from V and 6 bases from J, with 9 bases in between. Germline CDR1 and CDR2: KGHSH and LQKENI. CDR3 length: 13 residues. The CDR3 loop is CASSPPRASEQYF. The DNA of the CDR3 is TGTGCCAGCTCACCACCGCGGGCTTCCGAGCAGTACTTC.

This chain uses TRBV2 with TRBJ1-5; tentative D call: TRBD1 (5 bases). The germline V and J ends were trimmed by 7 bases and 9 bases, with 19 bases remaining between them. CDR3 size: 14 residues. Germline V gene data show CDR1 as SNHLY and CDR2 as FYNNEI. The chain's CDR3 is CASTAVQADRPQHF. The CDR3 coding sequence is TGTGCCAGCACGGCGGTACAGGCCGATCGGCCCCAGCATTTT.

This rearrangement joins TRBV5-5 to TRBJ2-5; 8 bases align to TRBD1. The germline V gene has CDR1 SGHKS and CDR2 YYEKEE (reference sequence). The junction had 12 bases not matched to a gene; V was cut back by 4 bases and J by 4 bases. The CDR3 length is 16 residues. In DNA form, the CDR3 reads TGTGCCAGCAGCCCTAAACCCCCGGGACAGGTAGAGACCCAGTACTTC. It is translated as CASSPKPPGQVETQYF.

The chain has TRBV19 and TRBJ1-1; a weak D match, TRBD1 (6 bases). The ends were cut back, 5 bases at V and 5 bases at J, with 12 bases in the middle. CDR3 length equals 13 residues. Germline CDR1 and CDR2: LNHDA and SQIVND (reference sequence). The CDR3 DNA reads TGTGCCAGTAGTTGGCAGGGGCAAACTGAAGCTTTCTTT. Protein product: CASSWQGQTEAFF.

The V gene is TRBV29-1, the J gene TRBJ1-5, with TRBD1 identical over 7 bases. CDR1 is SQVTM and CDR2 is ANQGSEA in the germline V gene. V shed 6 bases, J shed 1 base, and the junction held 3 bases outside the gene matches. The CDR3 runs to 13 residues. CDR3 amino acids: CSVRDSSNQPQHF. The CDR3 DNA reads TGCAGCGTCCGGGACAGCAGCAATCAGCCCCAGCATTTT.

V is TRBV7-8 and J is TRBJ2-7; 9 nucleotides match TRBD1. The CDR3 runs 16 residues. CDR1 and CDR2 from the germline V gene are SGHVS and FQNEAQ. J gave up 3 bases and V 4 bases, and 10 bases lay outside the gene matches. This chain's CDR3 is CASSSQGQGRFYEQYF. The CDR3 DNA reads as TGTGCCAGCAGCTCCCAGGGACAGGGCCGCTTCTACGAGCAGTACTTC.

V and J are TRBV5-1 and TRBJ2-5; TRBD1 aligns across 9 bases. The CDR3 totals 16 residues. CDR1 and CDR2 from the germline V gene are SGHRS and YFSETQ. Trimming removed 0 bases from V and 0 bases from J; junction bases left unmatched: 3. The CDR3 DNA is TGCGCCAGCAGCTTGGAGGGGACAGGGTACCAAGAGACCCAGTACTTC. It specifies CASSLEGTGYQETQYF.

J is TRBJ1-6 and V is TRBV4-1; D ambiguous. Trimming took off 0 bases at V and 2 bases at J, with 5 bases between the two ends. CDR1 and CDR2 from the germline V gene are MGHRA and YSYEKL. CDR3 length: 15 residues. The CDR3 loop is CASSQEQPYNSPLHF. Written as DNA, the CDR3 is TGCGCCAGCAGCCAAGAACAGCCCTATAATTCACCCCTCCACTTT.

The V call is TRBV30, the J call TRBJ1-6, with D unclear. Germline V lookup: CDR1 GTSNPN, CDR2 SVGIG (reference sequence). V lost 0 bases and J 0 bases, leaving 18 bases between the germline ends. CDR3 length equals 19 residues. CDR3 protein: CAWSVSRNLGSSYNSPLHF. CDR3 nucleotide sequence: TGTGCCTGGAGTGTCAGCAGGAATCTTGGTAGCTCCTATAATTCACCCCTCCACTTT.

V gene TRBV29-1 combines with J gene TRBJ2-5; TRBD1 agrees at 8 bases. With 7 bases clipped from V and 2 bases from J, the junction kept 9 bases outside the gene matches. Per germline, CDR1 SQVTM and CDR2 ANQGSEA. The CDR3 length is 14 residues. The CDR3 protein is CSADWTGRQETQYF. In nucleotides, the CDR3 is TGCAGCGCAGATTGGACAGGGAGGCAAGAGACCCAGTACTTC.

The chain recombines TRBV6-5 with TRBJ1-5; tentatively, D is TRBD1 (6 bases). Trimming took 8 bases from V and 12 from J, leaving 20 bases between them. CDR1 and CDR2 from the germline V gene are MNHEY and SVGAGI. There are 13 residues in the CDR3. In nucleotides, the CDR3 is TGTGCCAGCGGCCGCGGCGAACAGGGTCACCAGCATTTT. This translates into CASGRGEQGHQHF.